Detailed here is one T cell receptor beta chain. This record comes from a study of blood T cell repertoires in COVID-19. Study context: Acute and convalescent COVID-19 specimens originated in the United States, Italy and Spain. Sources were T cells, B-cell-depleted T cells, or PBMCs; the material itself was cDNA or gDNA.

In the original analysis: Scientists estimated how many nucleated cells there were by amplifying reference gene primers. Sequenced by immunoSEQ multiplex PCR; TCRdb stores in-frame clones only, minus some. V, J and clone size are taken as reported in that table, and D and trimming were inferred from the DNA itself. The sample holds approximately 26,000 clones, around 79% seen once. The trim removed 4 bases at V and 6 bases at J, leaving 9 bases unmatched. CDR1 is SGHNT and CDR2 is YYREEE in the germline V gene (reference sequence). CDR3 length: 14 amino acids. The V call is TRBV5-4, the J call TRBJ1-1; 7 positions match TRBD1. This sequence was found in a man at least 80 years old with active or convalescent COVID-19. Input material: peripheral blood. The DNA for the CDR3 is TGTGCCAGCAGCGCCCGACAGGGTTCGGCTGAAGCTTTCTTT. Translated, it gives CASSARQGSAEAFF.